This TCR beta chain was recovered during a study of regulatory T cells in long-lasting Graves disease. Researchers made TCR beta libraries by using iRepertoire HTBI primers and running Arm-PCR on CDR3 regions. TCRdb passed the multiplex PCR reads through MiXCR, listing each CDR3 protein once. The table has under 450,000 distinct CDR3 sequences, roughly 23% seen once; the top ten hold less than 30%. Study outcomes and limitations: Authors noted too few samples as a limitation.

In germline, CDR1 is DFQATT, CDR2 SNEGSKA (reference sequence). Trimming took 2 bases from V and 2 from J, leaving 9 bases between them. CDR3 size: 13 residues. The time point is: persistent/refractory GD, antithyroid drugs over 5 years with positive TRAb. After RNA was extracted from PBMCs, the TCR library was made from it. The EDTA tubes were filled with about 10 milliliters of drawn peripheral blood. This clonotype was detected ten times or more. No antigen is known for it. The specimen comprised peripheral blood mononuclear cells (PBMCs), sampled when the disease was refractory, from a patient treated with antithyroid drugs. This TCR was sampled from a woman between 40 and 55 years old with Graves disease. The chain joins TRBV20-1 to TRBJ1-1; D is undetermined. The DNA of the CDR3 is TGCAGTGCTAGACGGCAGCCTAACACTGAAGCTTTCTTT. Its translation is CSARRQPNTEAFF.